The 8 T cell receptor delta chains presented below share a single source sample, sequenced in a study of DNA immune sequencing with unique molecular identifiers. Primers for all 8 TRDV and 4 TRDJ genes amplified genomic DNA in 32-plex. The library had 12-nucleotide UMIs introduced over around 3 barcoding cycles, then a second adapter PCR. TCRdb ran CATT on the multiplex PCR reads. The sample lists 4,000 to 6,000 delta-chain clones, about a tenth occurring once. Sequenced input: gamma-delta T cells enriched from blood buffy coat, or unenriched PBMCs (not recorded which). The receptors stem from a human donor in good health.

This clone showed up many times. The gene calls are TRDV1 and TRDJ1; a possible D gene is TRDD2 (6 bases). The CDR3 has 24 residues. Germline V gene lookup returns CDR1 TSWWSYY and CDR2 QGS. With 5 bases removed from V and 3 bases from J, the gap between germline ends came to 43 bases. The CDR3 bases are TGTGCTCTTGGGAGCCGAAGTGTTTGGATCCTACAGGGGGTTCGTCAGTTTGGACCCGATAAACTCATCTTT. Residues: CALGSRSVWILQGVRQFGPDKLIF.

This clone has a count of ten or more. A far bigger clonotype differs at one base, so this is likely a read error. Other nucleotide sequences in the sample specify the same CDR3. The chain joins TRDV2 to TRDJ1, with TRDD3 matching 7 bases. The germline V gene encodes CDR1 GEAIGNYY and CDR2 EKD. CDR3 length: 18 amino acids. V was pared by 0 bases and J by 4 bases, with 16 bases of the junction left unmatched. CDR3 in DNA: TGTGCCTGTGACACCGTAACCACACTAGGGGATAATGGCGATAAACTCATCTTT. Its protein product is CACDTVTTLGDNGDKLIF.

Comments on this clone: A read error is the likely source, as a far larger clone sits one nucleotide away. The sample holds other DNA sequences that translate to the same CDR3. CDR3: CACDALPTSLGIKGIDKLIF. In nucleotides, the CDR3 is TGTGCCTGTGACGCCCTTCCTACGTCTCTGGGAATAAAGGGGATCGATAAACTCATCTTT. The chain uses TRDV2 and TRDJ1; 9 bases line up with TRDD2. The CDR3 extends over 20 amino acids. V dropped 3 bases and J dropped 4; count of bases not matched to a gene: 23. Germline lookup yields CDR1 GEAIGNYY and CDR2 EKD.

With respect to this clone: This likely reflects a read error, since a far larger clone is one base away. In the same sample, other DNA sequences code for this CDR3. The chain employs TRDV2 and TRDJ1, with 7 bases aligning to TRDD3. The ends lost 0 bases at V and 0 bases at J; junction bases unmatched: 9. Germline assignment: CDR1 GEAIGNYY and CDR2 EKD. The CDR3 is 17 amino acids. The CDR3 region is CACDTLVLGENTDKLIF. The CDR3 DNA reads TGTGCCTGTGACACCCTAGTGTTGGGGGAGAACACCGATAAACTCATCTTT.

This clone was picked up one time. The rearrangement joins TRDV1 to TRDJ1; TRDD3 matches 11 bases. TCRdb carries no J gene annotation; the J gene was assigned here by matching the DNA with germline. This CDR3 spans 19 amino acids. Germline trimming cut 0 bases from V and 4 bases from J; bases unmatched to any gene: 13. Germline V gives CDR1 TSWWSYY, CDR2 QGS. In nucleotides, the CDR3 is TGTGCTCTTGGGGAACTTCCACGCTGGGGGATACAAGTACGCGATAAACTCATCTTT. Its protein product is CALGELPRWGIQVRDKLIF.

This clone has ten or more counts. The rearrangement links TRDV2 to TRDJ3; tentatively, D is TRDD3 (5 bases). In germline, CDR1 is GEAIGNYY, CDR2 EKD. The CDR3 is 18 residues long. Trimming took off 0 bases at V and 2 bases at J, with 13 bases between the two ends. Here the CDR3 reads CACDTGWGYPWDTRQMFF. The CDR3 nucleotides read TGTGCCTGTGACACCGGTTGGGGTTATCCCTGGGACACCCGACAGATGTTTTTC.

This clone has ten or more counts. The chain recombines TRDV2 with TRDJ1, with 11 positions matching TRDD3. The CDR3 sequence is 18 residues long. Trimming took 3 bases from V and 3 from J; bases not matched to a gene: 14. Germline loops: CDR1 GEAIGNYY, CDR2 EKD. The DNA for the CDR3 is TGTGCCTGTGACCCTCTCGTACTGGGGGATAAGGTCTCCGATAAACTCATCTTT. Encoded protein: CACDPLVLGDKVSDKLIF.

This clone was observed a few times. The chain employs TRDV1 and TRDJ1; the D gene is possibly TRDD2 (6 bases). V was pared by 1 base and J by 0 bases, with 24 bases between. CDR1 TSWWSYY and CDR2 QGS come from the germline V gene. CDR3 length: 20 amino acids. The CDR3: CALGEPPFPSRTVYTDKLIF. DNA of the CDR3: TGTGCTCTTGGGGAACCCCCGTTTCCTAGCCGTACTGTCTACACCGATAAACTCATCTTT.